This TCR beta chain was recovered during a study of shared clonotypes between healthy human individuals. CDR1 is SGHNT, CDR2 YYREEE, per germline (reference sequence). The V and J ends lost 1 base and 4 bases respectively, with 8 bases between them. This CDR3 has 13 amino acids. This clone was detected a few times. Its antigen is still unknown. Within the sample, other DNA sequences also encode this same CDR3. Naive CD8 populations comprised CD45RO-negative cells positively selected for CCR7, excluding terminally differentiated effector memory CD45RA+ cells. Study-wide findings and caveats: Around 5.3% of naive CD4 clonotypes were shared across four donors. For sorted subsets, rarefaction showed incomplete sequencing despite large depth.

Genomic DNA of each subset was evenly split across several immunoSEQ plates. The protocol was immunoSEQ multiplex PCR, while the TCRdb copy is restricted to in-frame clones and leaves out a portion. The repertoire includes approximately 650,000 clones, roughly 95% of them detected once, and 0.085% to 0.11% sits in the top ten. This TCR was recovered from a woman under 40 in good health. Material for sequencing was naive CD8+ T cells sorted from blood. The J gene is TRBJ1-1, the V gene TRBV5-4; a possible D gene is TRBD1 (5 bases). The CDR3 coding sequence is TGTGCCAGCAGCTTGTGGGGGGGCACTGAAGCTTTCTTT. It is translated as CASSLWGGTEAFF.